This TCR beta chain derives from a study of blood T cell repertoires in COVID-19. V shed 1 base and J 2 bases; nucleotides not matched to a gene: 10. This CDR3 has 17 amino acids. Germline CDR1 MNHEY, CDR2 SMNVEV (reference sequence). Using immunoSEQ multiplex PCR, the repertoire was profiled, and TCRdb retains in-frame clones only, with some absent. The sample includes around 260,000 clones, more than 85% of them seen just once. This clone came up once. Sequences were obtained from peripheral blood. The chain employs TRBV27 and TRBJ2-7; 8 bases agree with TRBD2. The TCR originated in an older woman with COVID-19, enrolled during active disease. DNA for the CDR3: TGTGCCAGCAGTTTATTGGGTCCGGGACTAGTTACCTACGAGCAGTACTTC. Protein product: CASSLLGPGLVTYEQYF.